This T cell receptor (beta chain) was sequenced in a study of identical twins. As concerns this clonotype: Its antigen is unknown.

TCRdb recomputed calls from the 5' RACE reads with MiXCR, one row per CDR3 protein. The sample holds around 300,000 distinct CDR3 sequences, 8% to 9% seen once. The CDR3 is made up of 14 amino acids. Germline assignment: CDR1 SGDLS and CDR2 YYNGEE. With V trimmed by 0 bases and J by 9 bases, 0 bases remained unmatched. Study-level points and caveats: Out-of-frame alpha sequences shared by twins showed excess low generation probability. Conclusions came from cross-sectional statistical analysis, not from following the same donors. Out-of-frame TCR alpha sharing observed in monozygotic twins exceeded model estimates.

Another study also made use of these data, one on yellow fever vaccine responses in identical twins.

The source is a woman aged 18-29 years in good health. Input material: memory (CD45RO+) T cells sorted from blood. The gene calls are TRBV9 and TRBJ1-6; TRBD1 agrees at 10 bases. The CDR3 nucleotides are TGTGCCAGCAGCGTAGGACAGGGGGCTTCACCCCTCCACTTT. As protein: CASSVGQGASPLHF.